This TCR beta chain emerged from a study of OX40 agonist ivuxolimab in advanced cancers. As for the study in general: Patients got intravenous ivuxolimab at 0.01 to 10 mg/kg every 2 weeks. Patients assigned to dose escalation were diagnosed with hepatocellular carcinoma, melanoma, renal cell or head and neck cancer. Study findings and constraints: Circulating CD4+ and CD8+ T cells showed clonal expansion by week 6 at 0.1 to 3.0 mg/kg. Relative to CD4+, CD8+ T cells held more expanded clones on average.

Sequenced by immunoSEQ multiplex PCR; TCRdb stores in-frame clones only, minus some. The top ten hold approximately 0.35% of the sample, which has about 95,000 clones, 89% seen once. About this clone: Its antigen remains unidentified.

The material was CD4+ or CD8+ T cells sorted from blood, obtained in a trial of the OX40 agonist ivuxolimab. The sequence was obtained from an adult with an advanced solid tumor such as melanoma, head and neck, liver or kidney cancer.

Here the CDR3 reads CASSSMGQGNQPQHF. The CDR3 DNA reads as TGTGCCAGCAGCTCCATGGGACAGGGAAATCAGCCCCAGCATTTT. The V and J genes are TRBV7-2 and TRBJ1-5; 9 positions match TRBD1. CDR1 SGHTA and CDR2 FQGNSA come from the germline V gene. CDR3 length: 15 amino acids. Trimming at V came to 4 bases and at J to 4 bases, leaving 5 bases not matched to a gene.